The clone carrying this T cell receptor beta chain is a singleton in its sample. This sample was included in a study of blood T cell repertoires in COVID-19. Study as a whole: Both acute and convalescent COVID-19 samples were obtained from the United States, Italy and Spain. Nucleic acid was either cDNA or gDNA, and it came from T cells, B-cell-depleted T cells, or PBMCs.

The CDR3 sequence is 16 residues long. The assay was immunoSEQ multiplex PCR, and TCRdb's table has in-frame clones only and misses some. The sample records approximately 170,000 clones, about four fifths being singletons. Sequenced material: peripheral blood. The chain joins TRBV21-1 to TRBJ1-1; no check of the table's D call, TRBD1, against the DNA was made. TRBV21-1 is a documented pseudogene. This receptor was obtained from a man aged 60 to 75 with active or convalescent COVID-19. The CDR3 DNA sequence: TGTGCCAGCAGCCTTCGGACAGGGGGGGTTAACACTGAAGCTTTCTTT. The encoded protein is CASSLRTGGVNTEAFF.